This TCR beta chain was found in a study of blood T cell repertoires in COVID-19. About the study: The United States, Italy and Spain provided the acute and convalescent COVID-19 samples.

Libraries were prepared by immunoSEQ multiplex PCR; TCRdb keeps only in-frame clonotypes and omits some of them. Among around 300,000 clones listed, about 90% were seen once. Sequences were obtained from peripheral blood. The receptor was derived from a woman in her thirties or forties with COVID-19, enrolled during active disease.

CDR3 DNA: TGTGCCAGCAGCTTGGGACAGGGAAGCCAGCCCCAGCATTTT. This gives the protein CASSLGQGSQPQHF. The gene calls are TRBV5-5 and TRBJ1-5; the match to TRBD1 covers 7 bases. There are 14 residues in the CDR3. J gave up 7 bases and V 0 bases, and 4 bases lay outside the gene matches. Germline CDR1 is SGHKS and CDR2 is YYEKEE (reference sequence).